This T cell receptor beta chain was found in a study of shared T cell receptors in the human thymus. Germline V gene sequence: CDR1 SQVTM, CDR2 ANQGSEA. Trimming removed 7 bases from V and 5 bases from J, with 17 bases in between. CDR3 length equals 13 residues. The protocol was immunoSEQ multiplex PCR, while the TCRdb copy is restricted to in-frame clones and leaves out a portion. The sample includes hundreds of thousands of clones, 70% to 90% of them seen just once. This sample also belongs to another study, concerning human thymus T cells.

This chain uses TRBV29-1 with TRBJ1-1; a possible D gene is TRBD1 (6 bases). This sequence originates from a boy in the first two years of life with a congenital heart defect. The specimen sequenced was thymocytes. CDR3 in amino acids: CSGEQGGRTEAFF. The CDR3 coding sequence is TGCAGCGGGGAACAGGGCGGGAGAACTGAAGCTTTCTTT.